The 5 T cell receptor beta chains presented below share a single source sample, sequenced in a study of beta chain features in type 1 diabetes. Overall study results and limits: Moderate but significant shortening of TCRB CDR3s was recorded in all four CD4+ subsets from Type 1 diabetes patients.

Every bit of the isolated RNA underwent reverse transcription, so sequencing read expressed TCRB transcripts. Sequenced by immunoSEQ multiplex PCR; TCRdb stores in-frame clones only, minus some. This table has approximately 250,000 clones, 16% appearing once. Their antigens remain unidentified. The sequenced sample was naive CD4+ T cells from blood. The receptors here all came from a man aged 25-45 years with type 1 diabetes.

V is TRBV7-9 and J is TRBJ2-1, with D perhaps given as TRBD1 or TRBD2 (5 bases each). The CDR3 runs 13 residues. The ends were cut back, 5 bases at V and 6 bases at J, with 11 bases in the middle. Germline V gene data show CDR1 as SEHNR and CDR2 as FQNEAQ (reference sequence). The CDR3 coding sequence is TGTGCCAGCAGCCCGGGACGACTCAATGAGCAGTTCTTC. Translation: CASSPGRLNEQFF.

The chain carries TRBV30 and TRBJ2-5; D unresolved. The V and J ends lost 0 bases and 5 bases respectively, with 10 bases between them. The CDR3 consists of 13 residues. The germline CDR1 and CDR2 sequences are GTSNPN and SVGIG (reference sequence). In DNA, the CDR3 is TGTGCCTGGAGTGTCGGCAGCCGGGAGACCCAGTACTTC. Translation: CAWSVGSRETQYF.

The V call is TRBV6-5, the J call TRBJ2-4, with D perhaps matching TRBD1 (5 bases). V dropped 4 bases and J dropped 0 bases, with 13 bases sitting between them. The germline V gene encodes CDR1 MNHEY and CDR2 SVGAGI. The CDR3 runs 16 residues. In DNA form, the CDR3 reads TGTGCCAGCAGTTTCACAGGAATCCTAGCCAAAAACATTCAGTACTTC. Translated, it gives CASSFTGILAKNIQYF.

The rearrangement joins TRBV11-2 to TRBJ1-5; 7 nucleotides agree with TRBD1. Germline V CDR1 and CDR2: SGHAT, FQNNGV. This CDR3 region has 13 residues. The V gene end was trimmed by 4 bases and the J gene end by 5 bases; junction bases not matched to a gene: 2. The CDR3 is CASSSGGYQPQHF. CDR3 in DNA: TGTGCCAGCAGCTCAGGGGGGTATCAGCCCCAGCATTTT.

A few counts support this clone. This chain links TRBV4-3 with TRBJ2-1, with 7 bases identical to TRBD2. The CDR3 is 17 amino acids. Germline V lookup: CDR1 LGHNA, CDR2 YSLEER. Unmatched junction bases numbered 6, after V lost 1 base and J lost 0 bases. CDR3 sequence: CASSQVLASSSYNEQFF. The CDR3 DNA is TGCGCCAGCAGCCAAGTACTAGCGTCGAGCTCCTACAATGAGCAGTTCTTC.